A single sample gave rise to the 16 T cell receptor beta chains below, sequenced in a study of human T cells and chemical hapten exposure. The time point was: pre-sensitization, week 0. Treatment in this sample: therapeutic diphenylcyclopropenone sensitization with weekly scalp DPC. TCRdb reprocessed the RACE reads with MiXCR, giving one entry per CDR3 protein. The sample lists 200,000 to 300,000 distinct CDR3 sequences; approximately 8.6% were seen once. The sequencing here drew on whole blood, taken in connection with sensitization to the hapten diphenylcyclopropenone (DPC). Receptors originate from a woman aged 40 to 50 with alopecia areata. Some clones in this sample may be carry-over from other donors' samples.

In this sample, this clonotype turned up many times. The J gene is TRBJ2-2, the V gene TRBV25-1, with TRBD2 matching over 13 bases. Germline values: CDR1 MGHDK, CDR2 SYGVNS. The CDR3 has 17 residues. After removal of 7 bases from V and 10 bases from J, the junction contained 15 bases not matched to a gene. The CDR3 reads CASTHPPLLAGGPELFF. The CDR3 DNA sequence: TGTGCCAGCACCCACCCCCCTCTACTAGCGGGAGGGCCGGAGCTGTTTTTT.

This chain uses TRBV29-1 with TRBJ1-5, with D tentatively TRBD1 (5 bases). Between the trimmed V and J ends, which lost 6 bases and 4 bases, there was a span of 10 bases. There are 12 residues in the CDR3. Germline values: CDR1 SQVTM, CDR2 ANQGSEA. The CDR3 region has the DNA TGCAGCGTAGGGACTACTAATCAGCCCCAGCATTTT. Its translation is CSVGTTNQPQHF.

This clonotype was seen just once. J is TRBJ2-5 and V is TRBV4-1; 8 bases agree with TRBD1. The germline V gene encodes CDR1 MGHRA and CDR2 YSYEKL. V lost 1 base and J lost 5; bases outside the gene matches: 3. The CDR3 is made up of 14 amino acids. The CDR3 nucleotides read TGCGCCAGCAGCCAAGGGGACAGGCAGGAGACCCAGTACTTC. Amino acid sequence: CASSQGDRQETQYF.

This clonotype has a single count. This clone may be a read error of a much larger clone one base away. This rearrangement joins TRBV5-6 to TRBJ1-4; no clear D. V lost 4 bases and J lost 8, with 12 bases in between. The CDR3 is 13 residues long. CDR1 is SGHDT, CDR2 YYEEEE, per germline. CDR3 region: CASSEERGEKLFF. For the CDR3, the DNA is TGTGCCAGCAGCGAGGAACGAGGGGAAAAACTGTTTTTT.

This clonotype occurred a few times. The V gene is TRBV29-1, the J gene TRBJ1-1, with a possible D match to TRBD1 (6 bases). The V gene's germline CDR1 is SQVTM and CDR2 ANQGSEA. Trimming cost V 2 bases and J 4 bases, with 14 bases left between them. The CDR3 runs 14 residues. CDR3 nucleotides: TGCAGCGTTGAACGGGGGCTAGCCGGCACTGAAGCTTTCTTT. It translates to CSVERGLAGTEAFF. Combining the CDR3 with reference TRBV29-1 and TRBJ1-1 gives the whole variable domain SAVISQKPSRDICQRGTSLTIQCQVDSQVTMMFWYRQQPGQSLTLIATANQGSEATYESGFVIDKFPISRPNLTFSTLTVSNMSPEDSSIYLCSVERGLAGTEAFFGQGTRLTVV.

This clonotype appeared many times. Here the CDR3 DNA reads TGTGCCAGCCCGGGGGTGGCAAGCACAGATACGCAGTATTTT. Protein product: CASPGVASTDTQYF. The chain joins TRBV6-1 to TRBJ2-3; D might be TRBD2 (6 bases). The CDR3 is made up of 14 amino acids. CDR1 MNHNS and CDR2 SASEGT come from the germline V gene. The V and J ends lost 8 bases and 0 bases respectively, with 12 bases between them.

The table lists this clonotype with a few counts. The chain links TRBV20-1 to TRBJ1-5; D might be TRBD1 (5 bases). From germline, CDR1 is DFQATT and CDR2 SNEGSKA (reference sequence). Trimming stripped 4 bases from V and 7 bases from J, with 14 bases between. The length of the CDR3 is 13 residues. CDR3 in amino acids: CSAITGGIQPQHF. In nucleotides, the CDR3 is TGCAGTGCTATCACGGGGGGGATCCAGCCCCAGCATTTT.

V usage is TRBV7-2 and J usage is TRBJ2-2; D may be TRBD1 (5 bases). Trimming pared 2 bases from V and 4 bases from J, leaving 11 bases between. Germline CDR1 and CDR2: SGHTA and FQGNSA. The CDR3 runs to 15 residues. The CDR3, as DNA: TGTGCCAGCAGCTTATATCAGGGTGGCACCGGGGAGCTGTTTTTT. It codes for CASSLYQGGTGELFF.

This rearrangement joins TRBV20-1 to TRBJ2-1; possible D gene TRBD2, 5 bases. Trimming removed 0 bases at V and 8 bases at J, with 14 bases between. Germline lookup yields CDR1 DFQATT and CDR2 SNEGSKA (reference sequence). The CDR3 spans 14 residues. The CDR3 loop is CSARDPTRAYEQFF. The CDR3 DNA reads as TGCAGTGCTAGAGATCCCACTAGGGCATATGAGCAGTTCTTC.

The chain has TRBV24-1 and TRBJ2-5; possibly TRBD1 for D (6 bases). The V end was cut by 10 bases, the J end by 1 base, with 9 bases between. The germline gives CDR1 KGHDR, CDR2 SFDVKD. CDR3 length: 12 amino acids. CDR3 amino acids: CATPGAQETQYF. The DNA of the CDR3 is TGTGCCACTCCAGGGGCCCAAGAGACCCAGTACTTC.

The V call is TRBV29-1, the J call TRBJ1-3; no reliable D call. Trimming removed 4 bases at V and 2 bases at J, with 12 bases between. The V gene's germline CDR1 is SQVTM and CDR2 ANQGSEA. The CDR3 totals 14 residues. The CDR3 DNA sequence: TGCAGCGTTGGGGCAGGAATAACTGGAAACACCATATATTTT. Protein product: CSVGAGITGNTIYF.

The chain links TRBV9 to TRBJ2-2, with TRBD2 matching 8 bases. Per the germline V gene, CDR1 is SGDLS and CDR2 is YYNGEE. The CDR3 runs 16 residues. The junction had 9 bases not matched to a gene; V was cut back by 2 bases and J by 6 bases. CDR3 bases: TGTGCCAGCAGCGTGACAACGGGAGGGTCTGCCGGGGAGCTGTTTTTT. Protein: CASSVTTGGSAGELFF. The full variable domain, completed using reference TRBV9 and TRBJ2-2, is DSGVTQTPKHLITATGQRVTLRCSPRSGDLSVYWYQQSLDQGLQFLIQYYNGEERAKGNILERFSAQQFPDLHSELNLSSLELGDSALYFCASSVTTGGSAGELFFGEGSRLTVL.

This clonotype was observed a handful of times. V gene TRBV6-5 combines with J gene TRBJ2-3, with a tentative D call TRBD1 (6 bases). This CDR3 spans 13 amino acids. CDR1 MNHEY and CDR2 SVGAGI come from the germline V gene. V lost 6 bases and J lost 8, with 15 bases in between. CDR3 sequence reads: CASRPDRKATQYF. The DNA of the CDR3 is TGTGCCAGCAGGCCCGACAGGAAGGCTACGCAGTATTTT.

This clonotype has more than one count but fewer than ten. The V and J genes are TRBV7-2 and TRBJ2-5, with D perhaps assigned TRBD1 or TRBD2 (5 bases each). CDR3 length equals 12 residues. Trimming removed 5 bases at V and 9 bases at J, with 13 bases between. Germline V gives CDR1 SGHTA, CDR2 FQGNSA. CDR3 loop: CASSGTSVSQYF. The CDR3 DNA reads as TGTGCCAGCAGCGGGACCTCCGTGTCCCAGTACTTC.

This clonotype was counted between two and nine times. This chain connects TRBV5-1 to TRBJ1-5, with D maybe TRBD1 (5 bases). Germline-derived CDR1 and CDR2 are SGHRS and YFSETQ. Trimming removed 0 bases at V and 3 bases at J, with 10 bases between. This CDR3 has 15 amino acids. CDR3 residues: CASSLGGGYNQPQHF. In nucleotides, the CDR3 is TGCGCCAGCAGCTTGGGGGGCGGGTACAATCAGCCCCAGCATTTT.

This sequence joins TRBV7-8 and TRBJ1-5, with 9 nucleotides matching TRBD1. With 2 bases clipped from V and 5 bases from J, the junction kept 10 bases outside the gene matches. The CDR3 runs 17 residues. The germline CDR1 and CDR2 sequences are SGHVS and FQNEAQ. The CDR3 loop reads CASSLWGRDRVDQPQHF. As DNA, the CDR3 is TGTGCCAGCAGCTTATGGGGCCGGGACAGGGTAGATCAGCCCCAGCATTTT.